The 30 T cell receptor beta chains below come from one sample, sequenced in a study of OX40 agonist ivuxolimab in advanced cancers. The data were produced by immunoSEQ multiplex PCR, yet TCRdb's version contains in-frame clones alone and is incomplete. The sample records fewer than 70,000 clones, approximately 90% being singletons. Material: CD4+ or CD8+ T cells sorted from blood, obtained in a trial of the OX40 agonist ivuxolimab. The receptors stem from an adult with an advanced solid tumor such as melanoma, head and neck, liver or kidney cancer.

This chain links TRBV19 with TRBJ1-1, with D hard to call. Trimming pared 1 base from V and 4 bases from J, leaving 7 bases between. The CDR3 is made up of 13 amino acids. CDR1 and CDR2 from the germline V gene are LNHDA and SQIVND (reference sequence). CDR3 bases: TGTGCCAGTAGTATAGGATTGGGCACTGAAGCTTTCTTT. Encoded protein: CASSIGLGTEAFF.

The rearrangement links TRBV7-9 to TRBJ2-7; 12 bases fit TRBD1. CDR1 is SEHNR, CDR2 FQNEAQ, per germline (reference sequence). With 0 bases clipped from V and 4 bases from J, the junction kept 4 bases outside the gene matches. The CDR3 is made up of 16 amino acids. The CDR3 protein is CASSLAAGQGAYEQYF. The CDR3, as DNA: TGTGCCAGCAGCTTAGCAGCGGGACAGGGGGCTTACGAGCAGTACTTC. Full variable domain (rest looked up from reference TRBV7-9 and TRBJ2-7): DTGVSQNPRHKITKRGQNVTFRCDPISEHNRLYWYRQTLGQGPEFLTYFQNEAQLEKSRLLSDRFSAERPKGSFSTLEIQRTEQGDSAMYLCASSLAAGQGAYEQYFGPGTRLTVT.

The chain joins TRBV5-4 to TRBJ2-7; a possible D gene is TRBD2 (6 bases). Trimming took 0 bases from V and 6 from J, leaving 10 bases between them. The germline V gene encodes CDR1 SGHNT and CDR2 YYREEE (reference sequence). The CDR3 is 13 residues long. The CDR3 nucleotides read TGTGCCAGCAGCTTGGAGGGAGGCGTCGAGCAGTACTTC. Translated: CASSLEGGVEQYF.

This chain joins TRBV11-3 and TRBJ2-5, with D unclear. V was clipped by 2 bases and J by 3 bases, with 7 bases between them. The CDR3 length is 13 residues. Per germline, CDR1 SGHNT and CDR2 YENEEA. This CDR3 reads CASSLSREETQYF. The CDR3 bases are TGTGCCAGCAGCTTAAGTCGGGAAGAGACCCAGTACTTC.

The chain uses TRBV19 and TRBJ2-2; 11 nucleotides align to TRBD2. CDR1 and CDR2 (germline): LNHDA, SQIVND (reference sequence). Unmatched junction bases numbered 8, after V lost 0 bases and J lost 5 bases. The CDR3 contains 18 residues. The CDR3 reads CASSIDLAGGPFTGELFF. The CDR3 DNA reads as TGTGCCAGTAGTATAGATTTAGCGGGAGGGCCCTTTACCGGGGAGCTGTTTTTT. The entire variable domain, with the rest obtained from reference TRBV19 and TRBJ2-2, is as follows: DGGITQSPKYLFRKEGQNVTLSCEQNLNHDAMYWYRQDPGQGLRLIYYSQIVNDFQKGDIAEGYSVSREKKESFPLTVTSAQKNPTAFYLCASSIDLAGGPFTGELFFGEGSRLTVL.

V and J are TRBV9 and TRBJ1-4, with D unclear. This CDR3 is built from 13 residues. Germline lookup yields CDR1 SGDLS and CDR2 YYNGEE. The V gene lost 3 bases and the J gene lost 0 bases, with 3 bases spanning the gap. CDR3 sequence: CASSGPTNEKLFF. The CDR3 DNA reads as TGTGCCAGCAGCGGGCCAACTAATGAAAAACTGTTTTTT.

This clone was detected once. V is TRBV7-8 and J is TRBJ2-2; a weak D match, TRBD2 (6 bases). Germline V gene lookup returns CDR1 SGHVS and CDR2 FQNEAQ. V shed 4 bases and J shed 2 bases, with 20 bases lying between them. This CDR3 is built from 18 residues. In DNA, the CDR3 is TGTGCCAGCAGCTCACCCCGAACTAGCAGTTACAACACCGGGGAGCTGTTTTTT. The encoded protein is CASSSPRTSSYNTGELFF.

The V call is TRBV19, the J call TRBJ1-3; D gene ambiguous. The V end lost 8 bases, the J end lost 4 bases, and 6 bases lay between the germline ends. Germline V CDR1 and CDR2: LNHDA, SQIVND (reference sequence). There are 11 residues in the CDR3. The CDR3 sequence is CASYQGNTIYF. The CDR3 DNA reads TGTGCCAGTTACCAGGGAAACACCATATATTTT.

The chain combines TRBV27 with TRBJ2-2, with a weak D call TRBD1 (5 bases). The V end was cut by 2 bases, the J end by 4 bases, with 8 bases between. The germline V gene has CDR1 MNHEY and CDR2 SMNVEV (reference sequence). This CDR3 region has 14 residues. The CDR3 loop reads CASSLHGATGELFF. The CDR3 nucleotides read TGTGCCAGCAGTTTACATGGGGCCACCGGGGAGCTGTTTTTT.

This sequence joins TRBV9 and TRBJ2-2; possibly TRBD1 for D (6 bases). Trimming stripped 4 bases from V and 1 base from J, with 26 bases between. The CDR3 contains 20 residues. In germline, CDR1 is SGDLS, CDR2 YYNGEE. The DNA of the CDR3 is TGTGCCAGCAGCATCCCACGCATGGACAGAGCCGTCGAGAACACCGGGGAGCTGTTTTTT. Encoded protein: CASSIPRMDRAVENTGELFF.

The V and J genes are TRBV6-6 and TRBJ1-5; D is unclear. CDR1 is MNHNY and CDR2 is SVGAGI in the germline V gene (reference sequence). V was pared by 8 bases and J by 0 bases, with 8 bases between. The CDR3 loop spans 13 amino acids. The CDR3 nucleotides read TGTGCCAGCGGAGAATATAGCAATCAGCCCCAGCATTTT. Translation gives CASGEYSNQPQHF.

The gene calls are TRBV28 and TRBJ2-3, with 12 positions matching TRBD2. Germline V gene sequence: CDR1 MDHEN, CDR2 SYDVKM. The CDR3 sequence is 16 residues long. Trimming cost V 3 bases and J 6 bases; bases outside gene matches: 7. As DNA, the CDR3 is TGTGCCAGCAGTTTTAGACTAGCGGGAGTAGGCGATACGCAGTATTTT. As protein: CASSFRLAGVGDTQYF.

V usage is TRBV27 and J usage is TRBJ2-7, with D possibly TRBD2 on 6 matching bases. Per germline, CDR1 MNHEY and CDR2 SMNVEV (reference sequence). The CDR3 runs to 14 residues. Trimming took off 3 bases at V and 4 bases at J, with 13 bases between the two ends. CDR3: CASSLYAGSYEQYF. The CDR3 nucleotides are TGTGCCAGCAGTTTGTATGCGGGATCTTACGAGCAGTACTTC.

The rearrangement uses TRBV7-9 and TRBJ2-2, with D maybe TRBD2 (5 bases). V dropped 5 bases and J dropped 6 bases, with 7 bases sitting between them. Germline CDR1 reads SEHNR; CDR2 reads FQNEAQ (reference sequence). This CDR3 is built from 12 residues. Written as DNA, the CDR3 is TGTGCCAGCAGCCGAGGGTCCGGGGAGCTGTTTTTT. It codes for CASSRGSGELFF.

This clone showed up just once. This chain uses TRBV10-3 with TRBJ1-3; D is unresolved. V was clipped by 3 bases and J by 0 bases, with 6 bases between them. The germline CDR1 and CDR2 sequences are ENHRY and SYGVKD. CDR3 length: 14 amino acids. The CDR3 DNA is TGTGCCATCAGTGACAACAACTCTGGAAACACCATATATTTT. Protein product: CAISDNNSGNTIYF.

V and J are TRBV11-2 and TRBJ1-4; D remains ambiguous. The CDR3 has 13 amino acids. In germline, CDR1 is SGHAT, CDR2 FQNNGV. V was trimmed by 4 bases and J by 7 bases, leaving 10 bases between them. The CDR3 coding sequence is TGTGCCAGCAGCTCCCCCTGGCGTGAAAAACTGTTTTTT. It yields the protein CASSSPWREKLFF. The entire variable domain, with the rest obtained from reference TRBV11-2 and TRBJ1-4, is as follows: EAGVAQSPRYKIIEKRQSVAFWCNPISGHATLYWYQQILGQGPKLLIQFQNNGVVDDSQLPKDRFSAERLKGVDSTLKIQPAKLEDSAVYLCASSSPWREKLFFGSGTQLSVL.

The chain uses TRBV9 and TRBJ2-1; 11 bases agree with TRBD1. CDR3 length equals 15 residues. The germline CDR1 and CDR2 sequences are SGDLS and YYNGEE. Trimming removed 5 bases from V and 7 bases from J; junction bases left unmatched: 8. DNA of the CDR3: TGTGCCAGCAGGCGTGGGACAGGGGGTTTTAATGAGCAGTTCTTC. The encoded protein is CASRRGTGGFNEQFF.

This sequence joins TRBV7-8 and TRBJ2-1, with 10 nucleotides matching TRBD2. The J segment lost 7 bases and the V segment lost 5 bases, leaving 14 bases of the junction unmatched. The CDR3 runs to 17 residues. CDR1 and CDR2 from the germline V gene are SGHVS and FQNEAQ. CDR3 nucleotide sequence: TGTGCCAGCAGCCAGGGGGGGCTAGCGGGAGTGGGAAATGAGCAGTTCTTC. This sequence encodes CASSQGGLAGVGNEQFF.

This clone was seen only once. V and J are TRBV7-9 and TRBJ1-3; D unresolved. Germline-derived CDR1 and CDR2 are SEHNR and FQNEAQ (reference sequence). V lost 6 bases and J 4 bases, leaving 19 bases between the germline ends. The CDR3 runs 16 residues. The CDR3, as DNA: TGTGCCAGCAGGCCTACGATGGATCGCGCCGGAAACACCATATATTTT. Its protein is CASRPTMDRAGNTIYF.

The CDR3: CASSQDGRSSYNEQFF. In nucleotides, the CDR3 is TGCGCCAGCAGCCAAGATGGCAGGAGCTCCTACAATGAGCAGTTCTTC. The rearrangement links TRBV4-1 to TRBJ2-1; D gene unclear. In germline, CDR1 is MGHRA, CDR2 YSYEKL. The length of the CDR3 is 16 residues. Trimming took off 0 bases at V and 0 bases at J, with 9 bases between the two ends.

The chain uses TRBV27 and TRBJ2-7; TRBD1 or TRBD2 may be the D gene (6 bases each). V lost 3 bases, J lost 2 bases, and 11 bases lay in between. Germline V lookup: CDR1 MNHEY, CDR2 SMNVEV (reference sequence). This CDR3 region has 14 residues. Written as DNA, the CDR3 is TGTGCCAGCAGTTTGGGGGGACACCCCTACGAGCAGTACTTC. Translated, it gives CASSLGGHPYEQYF.

The rearrangement links TRBV6-6 to TRBJ1-5; TRBD1 might be the D (6 bases). Germline-derived CDR1 and CDR2 are MNHNY and SVGAGI (reference sequence). Deletions cut 6 bases from V and 0 bases from J, with 12 bases between. This CDR3 comprises 15 residues. The CDR3 DNA follows: TGTGCCAGCAGGGAAGGGGGGTATAGCAATCAGCCCCAGCATTTT. Translated: CASREGGYSNQPQHF.

The rearrangement joins TRBV18 to TRBJ1-2; no firm D call. The V gene lost 6 bases and the J gene lost 4 bases, with 9 bases spanning the gap. CDR3 length: 12 residues. Per the germline V gene, CDR1 is KGHSH and CDR2 is LQKENI. The CDR3 DNA is TGTGCCAGCTCCCGCGGCAGCTATGGCTACACCTTC. Residues: CASSRGSYGYTF.

The chain uses TRBV5-6 and TRBJ2-4; TRBD1 matches 7 bases. Germline V gene data show CDR1 as SGHDT and CDR2 as YYEEEE. Germline trimming cut 4 bases from V and 9 bases from J; bases unmatched to any gene: 10. The CDR3 consists of 14 residues. This chain's CDR3 is CASSPTGNRGIQYF. The CDR3 bases are TGTGCCAGCAGCCCGACAGGGAATAGGGGCATTCAGTACTTC. The entire variable domain, with the rest obtained from reference TRBV5-6 and TRBJ2-4, is as follows: DAGVTQSPTHLIKTRGQQVTLRCSPKSGHDTVSWYQQALGQGPQFIFQYYEEEERQRGNFPDRFSGHQFPNYSSELNVNALLLGDSALYLCASSPTGNRGIQYFGAGTRLSVL.

The CDR3 DNA reads TGTGCCAGCAGTGAATTGGACAGGCTCAACTACGAGCAGTACTTC. Residues: CASSELDRLNYEQYF. The V gene is TRBV2, the J gene TRBJ2-7; TRBD1 agrees at 7 bases. The CDR3 runs to 15 residues. Germline V CDR1 and CDR2: SNHLY, FYNNEI. V was clipped by 2 bases and J by 3 bases; unmatched bases: 7.

The chain links TRBV4-1 to TRBJ2-7, with D uncertain. Germline lookup yields CDR1 MGHRA and CDR2 YSYEKL. Trimming shortened V by 1 base and J by 3 bases, and 10 bases separated the two germline ends. The CDR3 loop spans 14 amino acids. CDR3 in amino acids: CASSQGVRIYEQYF. As DNA, the CDR3 is TGCGCCAGCAGCCAAGGAGTCAGAATCTACGAGCAGTACTTC.

J is TRBJ2-5 and V is TRBV11-2; the D call may be TRBD1 or TRBD2 (6 bases each). V lost 4 bases and J 5 bases, leaving 14 bases between the germline ends. CDR3 length: 14 residues. From germline, CDR1 is SGHAT and CDR2 FQNNGV. CDR3 sequence: CASSYLTGRETQYF. The CDR3 DNA sequence: TGTGCCAGCAGCTACCTAACAGGGAGGGAGACCCAGTACTTC.

The chain is built from TRBV11-2 and TRBJ2-7, with 10 nucleotides matching TRBD2. The CDR3 is 16 amino acids. Germline V gene lookup returns CDR1 SGHAT and CDR2 FQNNGV. The V and J ends lost 5 bases and 4 bases, in that order; junction bases with no gene match: 11. CDR3 residues: CASSLTPASGSYEQYF. The CDR3 region has the DNA TGTGCCAGCAGCCTCACCCCGGCTAGCGGGAGTTACGAGCAGTACTTC.

The chain uses TRBV19 and TRBJ2-7; tentatively, D is TRBD2 (5 bases). The ends were cut back, 3 bases at V and 7 bases at J, with 10 bases in the middle. The CDR3 is 12 residues long. Germline CDR1 is LNHDA and CDR2 is SQIVND (reference sequence). Written as DNA, the CDR3 is TGTGCCAGTAGTATTGGCGGGTCGGAGCAGTACTTC. Amino acids: CASSIGGSEQYF.

V gene TRBV9 combines with J gene TRBJ2-3; 12 bases line up with TRBD1. V shed 3 bases, J shed 0 bases, and the junction held 5 bases outside the gene matches. Germline lookup yields CDR1 SGDLS and CDR2 YYNGEE. The CDR3 contains 17 residues. DNA of the CDR3: TGTGCCAGCAGCGGGGACAGGGGGCCCTCTAGCACAGATACGCAGTATTTT. Translation gives CASSGDRGPSSTDTQYF. The variable domain in full, completed from reference TRBV9 and TRBJ2-3, reads DSGVTQTPKHLITATGQRVTLRCSPRSGDLSVYWYQQSLDQGLQFLIQYYNGEERAKGNILERFSAQQFPDLHSELNLSSLELGDSALYFCASSGDRGPSSTDTQYFGPGTRLTVL.